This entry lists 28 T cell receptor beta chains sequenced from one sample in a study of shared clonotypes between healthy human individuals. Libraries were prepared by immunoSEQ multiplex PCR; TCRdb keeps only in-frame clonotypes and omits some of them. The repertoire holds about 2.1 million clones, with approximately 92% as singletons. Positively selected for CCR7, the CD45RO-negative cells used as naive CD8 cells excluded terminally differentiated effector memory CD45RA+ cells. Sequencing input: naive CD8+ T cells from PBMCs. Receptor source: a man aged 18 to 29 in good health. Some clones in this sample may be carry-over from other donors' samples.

Here the CDR3 DNA reads TGTGCCAGCAGTCCCCGCCCAGGGGGCCATGGCTACACCTTC. Translated: CASSPRPGGHGYTF. The V call is TRBV6-6, the J call TRBJ1-2; 8 nucleotides match TRBD1. The CDR3 has 14 amino acids. The V gene end was trimmed by 5 bases and the J gene end by 6 bases; junction bases not matched to a gene: 8. CDR1 is MNHNY, CDR2 SVGAGI, per germline (reference sequence).

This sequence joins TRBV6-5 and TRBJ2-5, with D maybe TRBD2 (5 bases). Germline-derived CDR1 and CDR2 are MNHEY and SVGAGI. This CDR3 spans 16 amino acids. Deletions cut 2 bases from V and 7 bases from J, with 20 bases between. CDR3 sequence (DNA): TGTGCCAGCAGTTACCAGACCCCTCCAACACGGGGGACCCAGTACTTC. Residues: CASSYQTPPTRGTQYF.

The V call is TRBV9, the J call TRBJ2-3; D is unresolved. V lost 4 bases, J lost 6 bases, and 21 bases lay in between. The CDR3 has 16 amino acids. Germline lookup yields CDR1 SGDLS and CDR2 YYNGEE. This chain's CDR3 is CASSPSAGRPHDTQYF. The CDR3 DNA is TGTGCCAGCAGCCCCAGTGCAGGCAGGCCCCACGATACGCAGTATTTT.

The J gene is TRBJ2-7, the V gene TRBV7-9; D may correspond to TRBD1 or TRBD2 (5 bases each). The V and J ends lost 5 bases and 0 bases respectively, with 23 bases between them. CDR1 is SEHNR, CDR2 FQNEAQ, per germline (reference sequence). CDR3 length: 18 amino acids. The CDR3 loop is CASSIISGESGLSYEQYF. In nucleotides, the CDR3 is TGTGCCAGCAGCATAATCTCCGGGGAGTCAGGGCTCTCCTACGAGCAGTACTTC.

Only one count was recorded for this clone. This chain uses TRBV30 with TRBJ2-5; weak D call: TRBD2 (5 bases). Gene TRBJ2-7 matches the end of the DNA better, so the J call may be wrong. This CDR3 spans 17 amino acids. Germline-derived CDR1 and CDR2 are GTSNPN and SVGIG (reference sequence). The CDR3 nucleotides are TGTGCCTGGAGCCACTGGTCGGATCGATTGAGGGCCTACGAGCAGTACTTC. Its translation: CAWSHWSDRLRAYEQYF.

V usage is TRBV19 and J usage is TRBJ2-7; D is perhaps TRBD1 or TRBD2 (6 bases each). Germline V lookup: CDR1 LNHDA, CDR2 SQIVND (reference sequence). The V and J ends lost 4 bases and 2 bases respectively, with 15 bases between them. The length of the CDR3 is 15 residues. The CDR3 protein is CASSTFGGGTYEQYF. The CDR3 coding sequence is TGTGCCAGTAGTACTTTCGGGGGCGGTACCTACGAGCAGTACTTC.

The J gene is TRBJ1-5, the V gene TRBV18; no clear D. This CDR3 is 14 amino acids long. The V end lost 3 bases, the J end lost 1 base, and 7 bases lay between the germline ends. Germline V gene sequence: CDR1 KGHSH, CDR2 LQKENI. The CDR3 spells CASSPTESNQPQHF. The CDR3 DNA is TGTGCCAGCTCACCTACAGAGAGCAATCAGCCCCAGCATTTT.

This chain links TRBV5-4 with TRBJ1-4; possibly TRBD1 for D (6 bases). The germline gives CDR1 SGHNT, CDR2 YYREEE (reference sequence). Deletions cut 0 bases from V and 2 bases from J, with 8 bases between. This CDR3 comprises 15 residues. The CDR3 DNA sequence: TGTGCCAGCAGCTTGGGAACAGGGACTAATGAAAAACTGTTTTTT. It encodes CASSLGTGTNEKLFF.

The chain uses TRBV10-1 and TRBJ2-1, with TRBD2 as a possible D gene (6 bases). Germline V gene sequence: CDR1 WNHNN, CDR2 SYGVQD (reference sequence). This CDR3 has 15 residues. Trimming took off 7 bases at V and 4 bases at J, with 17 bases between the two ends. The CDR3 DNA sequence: TGCGCCAGCACGGCGGGGAAAGGGGTTTACAATGAGCAGTTCTTC. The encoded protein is CASTAGKGVYNEQFF.

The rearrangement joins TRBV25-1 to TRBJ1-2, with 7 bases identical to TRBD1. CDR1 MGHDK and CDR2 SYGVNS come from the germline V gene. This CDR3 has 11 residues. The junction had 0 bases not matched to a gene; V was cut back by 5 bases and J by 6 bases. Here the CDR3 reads CASSTGDGYTF. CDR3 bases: TGTGCCAGCAGTACAGGGGATGGCTACACCTTC.

CDR3 DNA: TGTGCCAGCAGTGAAGGACAGGGGAGGGATACGCAGTATTTT. Translating gives CASSEGQGRDTQYF. The J gene is TRBJ2-3, the V gene TRBV25-1, with TRBD1 identical over 9 bases. This CDR3 has 14 residues. V lost 2 bases to trimming and J lost 6 bases; unmatched junction nucleotides: 3. The V gene's germline CDR1 is MGHDK and CDR2 SYGVNS.

The CDR3 sequence: CASSSRTSGGAGADTQYF. CDR3 DNA sequence: TGTGCCAGCAGCTCCCGGACTAGCGGGGGGGCGGGGGCAGATACGCAGTATTTT. V is TRBV7-9 and J is TRBJ2-3, with TRBD2 matching 15 bases. This CDR3 has 18 residues. V lost 4 bases and J lost 4; bases outside the gene matches: 9. CDR1 and CDR2 from the germline V gene are SEHNR and FQNEAQ (reference sequence).

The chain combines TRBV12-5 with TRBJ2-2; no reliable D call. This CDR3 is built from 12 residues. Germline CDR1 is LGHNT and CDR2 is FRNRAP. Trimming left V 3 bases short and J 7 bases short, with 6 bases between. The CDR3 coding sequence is TGTGCTAGTGGTTTCCAGTTCGGGGAGCTGTTTTTT. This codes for CASGFQFGELFF.

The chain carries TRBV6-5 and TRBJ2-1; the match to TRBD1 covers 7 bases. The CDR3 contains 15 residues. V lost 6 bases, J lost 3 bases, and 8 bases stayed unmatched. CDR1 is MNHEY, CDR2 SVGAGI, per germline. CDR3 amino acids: CASSPRTGFYNEQFF. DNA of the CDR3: TGTGCCAGCAGCCCCCGGACAGGATTCTACAATGAGCAGTTCTTC.

CDR3 bases: TGTGCCAGTAGTGTCCCCGGGTCTGAAGCTTTCTTT. It is translated as CASSVPGSEAFF. The chain is built from TRBV19 and TRBJ1-1, with D unresolved. CDR1 LNHDA and CDR2 SQIVND come from the germline V gene (reference sequence). Trimming took off 5 bases at V and 6 bases at J, with 10 bases between the two ends. The CDR3 consists of 12 residues. The whole variable domain, filled in from reference TRBV19 and TRBJ1-1, reads DGGITQSPKYLFRKEGQNVTLSCEQNLNHDAMYWYRQDPGQGLRLIYYSQIVNDFQKGDIAEGYSVSREKKESFPLTVTSAQKNPTAFYLCASSVPGSEAFFGQGTRLTVV.

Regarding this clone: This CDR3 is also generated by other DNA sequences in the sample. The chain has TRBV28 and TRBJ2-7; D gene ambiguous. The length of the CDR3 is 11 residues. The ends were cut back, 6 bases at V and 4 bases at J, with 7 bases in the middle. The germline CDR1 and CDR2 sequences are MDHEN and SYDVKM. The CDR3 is CASRGGYEQYF. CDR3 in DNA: TGTGCCAGCAGGGGTGGGTACGAGCAGTACTTC.

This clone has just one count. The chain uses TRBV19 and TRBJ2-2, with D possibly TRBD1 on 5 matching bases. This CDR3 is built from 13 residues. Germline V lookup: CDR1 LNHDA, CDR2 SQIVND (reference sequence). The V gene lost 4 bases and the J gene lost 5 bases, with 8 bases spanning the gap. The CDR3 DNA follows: TGTGCCAGTAGTACCCAGGGAACCGGGGAGCTGTTTTTT. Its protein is CASSTQGTGELFF.

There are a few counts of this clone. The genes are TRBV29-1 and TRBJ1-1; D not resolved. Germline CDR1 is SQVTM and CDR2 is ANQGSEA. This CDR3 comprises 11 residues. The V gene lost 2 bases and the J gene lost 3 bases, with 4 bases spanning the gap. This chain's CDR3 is CSVELYTEAFF. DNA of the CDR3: TGCAGCGTTGAACTTTACACTGAAGCTTTCTTT.

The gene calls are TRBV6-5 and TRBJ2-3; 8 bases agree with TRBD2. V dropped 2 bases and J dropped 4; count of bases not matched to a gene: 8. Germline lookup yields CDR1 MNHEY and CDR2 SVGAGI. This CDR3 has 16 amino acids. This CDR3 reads CASSYDPGGPSDTQYF. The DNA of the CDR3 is TGTGCCAGCAGTTACGATCCGGGAGGGCCTTCAGATACGCAGTATTTT.

The chain's CDR3 is CASSAGTRRETQYF. CDR3 sequence (DNA): TGTGCCAGCAGCGCCGGGACGAGACGAGAGACCCAGTACTTC. The chain links TRBV9 to TRBJ2-5; tentatively, D is TRBD1 or TRBD2 (5 bases each). The CDR3 covers 14 residues. V dropped 3 bases and J dropped 4 bases, with 13 bases sitting between them. Germline loops: CDR1 SGDLS, CDR2 YYNGEE.

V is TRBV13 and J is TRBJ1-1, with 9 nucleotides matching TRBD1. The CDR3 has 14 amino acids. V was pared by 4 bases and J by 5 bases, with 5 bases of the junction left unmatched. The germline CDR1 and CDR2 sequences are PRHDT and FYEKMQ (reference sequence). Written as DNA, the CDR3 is TGTGCCAGCAGCTACAACAGGGGGCGAACTGAAGCTTTCTTT. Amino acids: CASSYNRGRTEAFF.

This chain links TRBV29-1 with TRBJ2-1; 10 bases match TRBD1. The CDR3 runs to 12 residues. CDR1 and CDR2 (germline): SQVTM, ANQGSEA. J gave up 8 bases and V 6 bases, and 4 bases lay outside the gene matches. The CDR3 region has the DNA TGCAGCGTGGACAGGGGGGCCGATGAGCAGTTCTTC. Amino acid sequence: CSVDRGADEQFF.

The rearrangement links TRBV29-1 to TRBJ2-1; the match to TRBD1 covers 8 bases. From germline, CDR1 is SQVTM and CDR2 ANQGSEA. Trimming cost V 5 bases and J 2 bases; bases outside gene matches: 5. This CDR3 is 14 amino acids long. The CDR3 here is CSVTTQGAYNEQFF. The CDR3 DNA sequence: TGCAGCGTTACAACACAGGGGGCCTACAATGAGCAGTTCTTC.

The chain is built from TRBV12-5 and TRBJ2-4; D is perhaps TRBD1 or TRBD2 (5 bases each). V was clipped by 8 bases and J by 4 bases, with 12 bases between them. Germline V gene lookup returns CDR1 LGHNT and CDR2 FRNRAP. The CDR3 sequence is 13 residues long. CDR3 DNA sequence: TGTGCTAGTTCCGGGGACGGGAAAAACATTCAGTACTTC. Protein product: CASSGDGKNIQYF.

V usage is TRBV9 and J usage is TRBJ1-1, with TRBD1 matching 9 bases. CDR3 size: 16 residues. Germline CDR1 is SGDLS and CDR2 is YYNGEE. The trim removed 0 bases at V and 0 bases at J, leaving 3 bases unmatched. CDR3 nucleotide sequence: TGTGCCAGCAGCGTAGGACAGGGGGTCATGAACACTGAAGCTTTCTTT. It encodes CASSVGQGVMNTEAFF.

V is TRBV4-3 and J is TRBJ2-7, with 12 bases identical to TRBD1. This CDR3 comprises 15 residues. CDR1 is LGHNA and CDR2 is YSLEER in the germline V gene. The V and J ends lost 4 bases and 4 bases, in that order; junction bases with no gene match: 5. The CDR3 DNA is TGCGCCAGCAGCCCCGGGACAGGGGGCGAGTACGAGCAGTACTTC. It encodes CASSPGTGGEYEQYF.

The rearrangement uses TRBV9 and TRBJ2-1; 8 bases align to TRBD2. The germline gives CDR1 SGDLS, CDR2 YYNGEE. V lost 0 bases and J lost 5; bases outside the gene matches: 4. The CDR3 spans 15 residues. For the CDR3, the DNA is TGTGCCAGCAGCGTAGCTAGCGGGCTACACAATGAGCAGTTCTTC. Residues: CASSVASGLHNEQFF.

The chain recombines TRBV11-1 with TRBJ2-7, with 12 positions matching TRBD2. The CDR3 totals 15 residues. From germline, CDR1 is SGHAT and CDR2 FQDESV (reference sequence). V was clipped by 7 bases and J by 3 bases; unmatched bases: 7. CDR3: CASTHGTSGRYEQYF. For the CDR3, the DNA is TGTGCCAGCACCCACGGGACTAGCGGGCGCTACGAGCAGTACTTC.